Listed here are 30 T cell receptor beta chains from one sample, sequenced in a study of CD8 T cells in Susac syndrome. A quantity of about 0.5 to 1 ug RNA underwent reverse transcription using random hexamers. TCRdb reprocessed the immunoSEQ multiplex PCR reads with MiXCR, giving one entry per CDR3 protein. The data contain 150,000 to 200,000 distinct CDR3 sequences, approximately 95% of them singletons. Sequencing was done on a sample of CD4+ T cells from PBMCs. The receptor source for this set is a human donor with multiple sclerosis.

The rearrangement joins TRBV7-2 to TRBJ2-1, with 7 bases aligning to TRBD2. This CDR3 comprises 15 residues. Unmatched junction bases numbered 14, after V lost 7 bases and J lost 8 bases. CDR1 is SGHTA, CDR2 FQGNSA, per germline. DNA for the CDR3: TGTGCCAGCACCCCCCAAGCGGGGATAGCGGATGAGCAGTTCTTC. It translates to CASTPQAGIADEQFF. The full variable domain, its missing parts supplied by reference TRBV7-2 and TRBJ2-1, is GAGVSQSPSNKVTEKGKDVELRCDPISGHTALYWYRQSLGQGLEFLIYFQGNSAPDKSGLPSDRFSAERTGGSVSTLTIQRTQQEDSAVYLCASTPQAGIADEQFFGPGTRLTVL.

CDR3 protein: CASSLRGPTSANTGELFF. CDR3 nucleotide sequence: TGTGCCAGCTCACTAAGGGGGCCGACTAGCGCGAACACCGGGGAGCTGTTTTTT. V and J are TRBV18 and TRBJ2-2; TRBD2 is a possible D gene (8 bases). The CDR3 extends over 18 amino acids. The ends were cut back, 4 bases at V and 0 bases at J, with 18 bases in the middle. Germline CDR1 is KGHSH and CDR2 is LQKENI.

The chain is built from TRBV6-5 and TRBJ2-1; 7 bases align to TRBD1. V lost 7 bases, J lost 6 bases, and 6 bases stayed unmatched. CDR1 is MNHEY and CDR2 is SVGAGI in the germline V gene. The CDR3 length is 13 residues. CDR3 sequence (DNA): TGTGCCAGCACTGCGACAGGGACCAATGAGCAGTTCTTC. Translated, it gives CASTATGTNEQFF.

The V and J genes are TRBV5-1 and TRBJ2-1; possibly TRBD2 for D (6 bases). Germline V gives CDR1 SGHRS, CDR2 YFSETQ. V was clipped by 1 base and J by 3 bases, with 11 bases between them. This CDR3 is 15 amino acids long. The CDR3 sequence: CASSLTSSFYNEQFF. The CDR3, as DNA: TGCGCCAGCAGCTTGACTAGCTCTTTCTACAATGAGCAGTTCTTC.

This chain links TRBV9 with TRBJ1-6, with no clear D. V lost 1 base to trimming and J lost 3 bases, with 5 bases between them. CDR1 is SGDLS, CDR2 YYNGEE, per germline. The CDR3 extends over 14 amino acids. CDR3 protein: CASSVQSYNSPLHF. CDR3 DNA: TGTGCCAGCAGCGTACAGAGCTATAATTCACCCCTCCACTTT.

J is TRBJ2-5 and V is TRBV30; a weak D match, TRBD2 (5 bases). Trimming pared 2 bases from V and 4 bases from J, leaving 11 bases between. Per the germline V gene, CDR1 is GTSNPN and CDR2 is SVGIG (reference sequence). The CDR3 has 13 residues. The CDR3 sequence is CAWSSLEGETQYF. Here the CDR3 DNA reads TGTGCCTGGAGTAGTCTAGAGGGAGAGACCCAGTACTTC.

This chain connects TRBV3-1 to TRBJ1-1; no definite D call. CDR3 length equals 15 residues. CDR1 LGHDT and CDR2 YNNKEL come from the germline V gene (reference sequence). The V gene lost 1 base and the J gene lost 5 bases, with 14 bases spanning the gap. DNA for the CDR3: TGTGCCAGCAGCCAAGGGAGCCGGGGTGGAACTGAAGCTTTCTTT. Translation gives CASSQGSRGGTEAFF.

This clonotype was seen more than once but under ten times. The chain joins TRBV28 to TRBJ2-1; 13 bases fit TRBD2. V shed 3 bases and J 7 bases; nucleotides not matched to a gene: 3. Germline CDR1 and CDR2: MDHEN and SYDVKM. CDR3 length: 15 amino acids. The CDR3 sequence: CASSLRTSGRNEQFF. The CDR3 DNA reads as TGTGCCAGCAGTTTGAGGACTAGCGGGAGAAATGAGCAGTTCTTC.

Here the CDR3 reads CASSDRAADSYEQYF. As DNA, the CDR3 is TGCGCCAGCAGTGACCGGGCGGCAGACTCCTACGAGCAGTACTTC. J is TRBJ2-7 and V is TRBV10-1; D is unclear. The CDR3 runs to 15 residues. V shed 3 bases and J shed 0 bases, with 12 bases lying between them. Per germline, CDR1 WNHNN and CDR2 SYGVQD (reference sequence).

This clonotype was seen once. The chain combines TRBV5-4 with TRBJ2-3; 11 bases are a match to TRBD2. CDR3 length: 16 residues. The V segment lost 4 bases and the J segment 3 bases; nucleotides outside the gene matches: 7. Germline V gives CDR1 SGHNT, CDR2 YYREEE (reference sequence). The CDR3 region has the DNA TGTGCCAGCAGCCTGACTAGCGGGGCTCAAACAGATACGCAGTATTTT. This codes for CASSLTSGAQTDTQYF.

CDR3 sequence reads: CASSSEWLDQPQHF. The DNA for the CDR3 is TGTGCCAGCAGTTCGGAGTGGCTAGATCAGCCCCAGCATTTT. V gene TRBV12-3 or TRBV12-4 combines with J gene TRBJ1-5; unclear D gene. The CDR3 has 14 residues. Trimming removed 4 bases from V and 5 bases from J, with 12 bases in between.

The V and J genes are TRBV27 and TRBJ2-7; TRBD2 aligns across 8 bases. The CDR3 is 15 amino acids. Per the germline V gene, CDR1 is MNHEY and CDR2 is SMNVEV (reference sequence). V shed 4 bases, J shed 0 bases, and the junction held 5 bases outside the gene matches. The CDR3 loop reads CASSSRLAGSYEQYF. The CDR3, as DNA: TGTGCCAGCAGTTCCAGGCTAGCGGGCTCCTACGAGCAGTACTTC.

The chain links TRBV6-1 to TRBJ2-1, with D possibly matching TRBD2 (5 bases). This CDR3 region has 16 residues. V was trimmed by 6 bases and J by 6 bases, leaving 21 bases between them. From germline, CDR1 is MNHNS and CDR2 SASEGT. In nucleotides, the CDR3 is TGTGCCAGCAGCTCCCCGTCGGCCAAAGCGGCCAATGAGCAGTTCTTC. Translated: CASSSPSAKAANEQFF.

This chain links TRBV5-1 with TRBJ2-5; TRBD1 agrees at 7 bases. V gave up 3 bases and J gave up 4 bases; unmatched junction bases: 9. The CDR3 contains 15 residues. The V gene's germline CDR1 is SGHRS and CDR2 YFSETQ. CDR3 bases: TGCGCCAGCAGCTCGCAACAGGGGCGGGCAGAGACCCAGTACTTC. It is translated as CASSSQQGRAETQYF. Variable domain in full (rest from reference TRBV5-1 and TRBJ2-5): KAGVTQTPRYLIKTRGQQVTLSCSPISGHRSVSWYQQTPGQGLQFLFEYFSETQRNKGNFPGRFSGRQFSNSRSEMNVSTLELGDSALYLCASSSQQGRAETQYFGPGTRLLVL.

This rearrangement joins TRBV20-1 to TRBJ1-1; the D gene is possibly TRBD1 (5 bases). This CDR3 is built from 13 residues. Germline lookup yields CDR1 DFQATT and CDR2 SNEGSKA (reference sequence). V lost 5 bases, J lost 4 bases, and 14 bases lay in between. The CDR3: CSAPRGGSTEAFF. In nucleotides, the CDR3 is TGCAGTGCTCCCCGGGGGGGGTCCACTGAAGCTTTCTTT.

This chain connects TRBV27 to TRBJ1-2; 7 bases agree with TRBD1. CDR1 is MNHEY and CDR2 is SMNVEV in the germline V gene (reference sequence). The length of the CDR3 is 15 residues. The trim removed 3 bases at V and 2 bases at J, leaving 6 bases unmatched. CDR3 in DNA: TGTGCCAGCAGTTTCACACCGACAGGGAACTATGGCTACACCTTC. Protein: CASSFTPTGNYGYTF.

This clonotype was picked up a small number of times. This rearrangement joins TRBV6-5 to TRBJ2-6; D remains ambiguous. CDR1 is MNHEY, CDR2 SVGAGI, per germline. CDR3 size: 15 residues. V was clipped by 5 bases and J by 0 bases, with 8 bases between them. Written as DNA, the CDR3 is TGTGCCAGCAGTCTTCGAGGCTCTGGGGCCAACGTCCTGACTTTC. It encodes CASSLRGSGANVLTF.

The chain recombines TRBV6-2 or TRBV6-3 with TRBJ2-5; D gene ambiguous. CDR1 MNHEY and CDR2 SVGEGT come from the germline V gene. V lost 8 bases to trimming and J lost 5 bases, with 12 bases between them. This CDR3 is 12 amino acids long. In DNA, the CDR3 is TGTGCCAGCGCATACCTCTGGGAGACCCAGTACTTC. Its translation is CASAYLWETQYF.

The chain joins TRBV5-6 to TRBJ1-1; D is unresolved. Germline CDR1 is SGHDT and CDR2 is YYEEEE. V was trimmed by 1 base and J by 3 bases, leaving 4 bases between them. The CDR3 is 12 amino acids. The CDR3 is CASSLMDTEAFF. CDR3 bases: TGTGCCAGCAGCTTGATGGACACTGAAGCTTTCTTT.

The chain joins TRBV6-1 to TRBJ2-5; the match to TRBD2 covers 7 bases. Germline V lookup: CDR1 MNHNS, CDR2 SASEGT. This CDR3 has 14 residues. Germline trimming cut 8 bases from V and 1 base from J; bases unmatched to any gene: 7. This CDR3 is CASVASGPQETQYF. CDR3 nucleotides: TGTGCCAGCGTCGCTAGCGGCCCCCAAGAGACCCAGTACTTC.

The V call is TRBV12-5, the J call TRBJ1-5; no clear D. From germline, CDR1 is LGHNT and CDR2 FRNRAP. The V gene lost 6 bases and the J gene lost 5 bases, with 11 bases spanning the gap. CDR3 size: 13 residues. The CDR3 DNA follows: TGTGCTAGTGGCCAAGACGGGGATCAGCCCCAGCATTTT. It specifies CASGQDGDQPQHF.

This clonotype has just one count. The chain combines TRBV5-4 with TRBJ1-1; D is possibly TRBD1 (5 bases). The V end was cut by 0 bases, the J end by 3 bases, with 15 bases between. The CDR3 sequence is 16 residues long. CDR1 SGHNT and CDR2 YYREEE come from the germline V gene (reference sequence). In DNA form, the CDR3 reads TGTGCCAGCAGCTTGGGTCAGGGCCGATTGGACACTGAAGCTTTCTTT. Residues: CASSLGQGRLDTEAFF.

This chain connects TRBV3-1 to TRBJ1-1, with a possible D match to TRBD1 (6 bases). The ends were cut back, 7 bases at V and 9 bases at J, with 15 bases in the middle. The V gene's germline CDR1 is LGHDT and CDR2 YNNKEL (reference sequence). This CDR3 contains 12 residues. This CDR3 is CASTLRGEKAFF. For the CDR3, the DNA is TGTGCCAGCACCTTAAGGGGGGAGAAAGCTTTCTTT.

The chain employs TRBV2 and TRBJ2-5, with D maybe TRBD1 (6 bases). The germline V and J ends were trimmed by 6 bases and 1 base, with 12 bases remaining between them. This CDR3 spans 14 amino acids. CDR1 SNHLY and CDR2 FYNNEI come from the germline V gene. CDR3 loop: CASSVGQIQETQYF. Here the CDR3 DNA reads TGTGCCAGCAGCGTGGGACAAATCCAAGAGACCCAGTACTTC.

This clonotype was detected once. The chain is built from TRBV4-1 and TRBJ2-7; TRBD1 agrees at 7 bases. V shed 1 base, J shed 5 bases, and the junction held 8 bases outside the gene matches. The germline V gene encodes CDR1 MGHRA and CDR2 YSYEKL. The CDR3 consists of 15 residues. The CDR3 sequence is CASSQVTGLSNEQYF. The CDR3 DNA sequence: TGCGCCAGCAGCCAAGTGACAGGGTTAAGCAACGAGCAGTACTTC.

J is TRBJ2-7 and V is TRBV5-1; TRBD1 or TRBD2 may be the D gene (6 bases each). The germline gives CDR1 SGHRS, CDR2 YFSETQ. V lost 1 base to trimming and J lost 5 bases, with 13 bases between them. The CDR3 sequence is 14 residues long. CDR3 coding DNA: TGCGCCAGCAGCTTGTCCGGGGGCTCAGACGAGCAGTACTTC. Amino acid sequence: CASSLSGGSDEQYF. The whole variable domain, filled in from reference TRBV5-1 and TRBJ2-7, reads KAGVTQTPRYLIKTRGQQVTLSCSPISGHRSVSWYQQTPGQGLQFLFEYFSETQRNKGNFPGRFSGRQFSNSRSEMNVSTLELGDSALYLCASSLSGGSDEQYFGPGTRLTVT.

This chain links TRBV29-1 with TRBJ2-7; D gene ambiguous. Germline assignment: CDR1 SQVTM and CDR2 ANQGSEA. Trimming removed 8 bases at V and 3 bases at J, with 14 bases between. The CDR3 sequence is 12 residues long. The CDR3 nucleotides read TGCAGCCTAGGAGACTTAATCTACGAGCAGTACTTC. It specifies CSLGDLIYEQYF.

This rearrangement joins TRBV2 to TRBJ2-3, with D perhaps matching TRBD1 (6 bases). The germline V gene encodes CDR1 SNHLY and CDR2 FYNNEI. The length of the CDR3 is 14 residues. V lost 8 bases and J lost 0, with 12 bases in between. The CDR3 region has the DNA TGTGCCAGCGGCCGGGACACCAGCACAGATACGCAGTATTTT. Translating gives CASGRDTSTDTQYF.

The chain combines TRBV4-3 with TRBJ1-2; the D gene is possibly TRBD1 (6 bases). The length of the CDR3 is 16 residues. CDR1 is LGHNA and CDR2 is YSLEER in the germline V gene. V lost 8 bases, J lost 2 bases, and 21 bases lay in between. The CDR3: CASRKQYSGQNYGYTF. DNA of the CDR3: TGCGCCAGCCGTAAACAATACTCAGGACAGAACTATGGCTACACCTTC.

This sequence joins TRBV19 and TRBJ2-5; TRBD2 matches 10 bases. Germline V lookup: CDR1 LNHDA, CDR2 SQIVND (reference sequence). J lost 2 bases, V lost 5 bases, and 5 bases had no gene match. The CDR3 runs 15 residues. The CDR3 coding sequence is TGTGCCAGTAGTGCCCGGACTAGCGGACAAGAGACCCAGTACTTC. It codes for CASSARTSGQETQYF.